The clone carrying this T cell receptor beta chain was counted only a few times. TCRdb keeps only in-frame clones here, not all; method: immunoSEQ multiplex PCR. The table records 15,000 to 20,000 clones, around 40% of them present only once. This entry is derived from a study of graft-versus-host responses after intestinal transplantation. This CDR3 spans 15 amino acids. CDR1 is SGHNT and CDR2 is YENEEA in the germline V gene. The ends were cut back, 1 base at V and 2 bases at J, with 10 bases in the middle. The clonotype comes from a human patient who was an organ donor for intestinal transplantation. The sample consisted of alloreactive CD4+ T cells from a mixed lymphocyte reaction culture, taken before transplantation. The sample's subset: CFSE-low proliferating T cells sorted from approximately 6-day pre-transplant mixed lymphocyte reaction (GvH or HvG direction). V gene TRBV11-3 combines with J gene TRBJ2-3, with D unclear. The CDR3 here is CASSLGPLPTDTQYF. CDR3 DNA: TGTGCCAGCAGCTTAGGCCCGCTGCCCACAGATACGCAGTATTTT.